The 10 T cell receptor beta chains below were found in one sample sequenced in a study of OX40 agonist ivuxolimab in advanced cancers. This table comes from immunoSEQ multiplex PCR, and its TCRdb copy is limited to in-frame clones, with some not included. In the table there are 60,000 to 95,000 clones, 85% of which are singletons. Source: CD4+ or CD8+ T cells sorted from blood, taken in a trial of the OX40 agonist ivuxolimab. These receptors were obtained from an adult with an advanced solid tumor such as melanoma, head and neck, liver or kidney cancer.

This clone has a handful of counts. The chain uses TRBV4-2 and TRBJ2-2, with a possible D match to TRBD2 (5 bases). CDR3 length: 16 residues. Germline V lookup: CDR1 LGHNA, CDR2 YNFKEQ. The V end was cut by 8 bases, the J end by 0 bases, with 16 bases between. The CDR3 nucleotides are TGTGCCAGCCGCGCTCCCGGGGTGTCGAACACCGGGGAGCTGTTTTTT. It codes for CASRAPGVSNTGELFF.

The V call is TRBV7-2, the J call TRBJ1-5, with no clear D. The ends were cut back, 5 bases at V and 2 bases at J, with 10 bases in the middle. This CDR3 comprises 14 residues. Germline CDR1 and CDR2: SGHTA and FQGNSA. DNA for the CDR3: TGTGCCAGCAGCATATCCCGGGGCAATCAGCCCCAGCATTTT. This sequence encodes CASSISRGNQPQHF. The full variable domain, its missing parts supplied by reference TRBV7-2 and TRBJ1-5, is GAGVSQSPSNKVTEKGKDVELRCDPISGHTALYWYRQSLGQGLEFLIYFQGNSAPDKSGLPSDRFSAERTGGSVSTLTIQRTQQEDSAVYLCASSISRGNQPQHFGDGTRLSIL.

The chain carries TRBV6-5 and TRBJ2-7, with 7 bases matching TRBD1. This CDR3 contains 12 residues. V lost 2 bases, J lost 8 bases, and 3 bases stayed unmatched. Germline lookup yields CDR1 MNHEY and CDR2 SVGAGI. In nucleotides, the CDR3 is TGTGCCAGCAGTTACCGGGACAGCCAGCAGTACTTC. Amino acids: CASSYRDSQQYF.

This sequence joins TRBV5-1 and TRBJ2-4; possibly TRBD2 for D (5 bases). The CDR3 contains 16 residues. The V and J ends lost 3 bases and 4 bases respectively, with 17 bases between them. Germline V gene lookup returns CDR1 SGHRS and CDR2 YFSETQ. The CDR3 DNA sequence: TGCGCCAGCAGCTCCGACTTAGGGAGACCAAAAAACATTCAGTACTTC. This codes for CASSSDLGRPKNIQYF.

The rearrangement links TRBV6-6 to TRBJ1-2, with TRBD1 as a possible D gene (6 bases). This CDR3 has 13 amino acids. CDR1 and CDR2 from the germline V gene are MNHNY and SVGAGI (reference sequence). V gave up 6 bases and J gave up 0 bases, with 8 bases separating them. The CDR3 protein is CASSGTTNYGYTF. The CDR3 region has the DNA TGTGCCAGCAGCGGGACAACTAACTATGGCTACACCTTC.

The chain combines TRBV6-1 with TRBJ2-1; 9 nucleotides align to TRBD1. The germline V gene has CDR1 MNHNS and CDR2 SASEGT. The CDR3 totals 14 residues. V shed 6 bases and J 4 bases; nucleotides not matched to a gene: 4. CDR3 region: CASRPGQGYNEQFF. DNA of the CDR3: TGTGCCAGCAGACCGGGACAGGGATACAATGAGCAGTTCTTC.

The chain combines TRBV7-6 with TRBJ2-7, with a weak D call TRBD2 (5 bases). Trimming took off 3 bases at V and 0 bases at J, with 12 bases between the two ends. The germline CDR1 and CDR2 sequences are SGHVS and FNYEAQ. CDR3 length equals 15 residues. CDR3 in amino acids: CASSFDVGLSYEQYF. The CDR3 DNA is TGTGCCAGCAGCTTTGACGTAGGACTCTCCTACGAGCAGTACTTC.

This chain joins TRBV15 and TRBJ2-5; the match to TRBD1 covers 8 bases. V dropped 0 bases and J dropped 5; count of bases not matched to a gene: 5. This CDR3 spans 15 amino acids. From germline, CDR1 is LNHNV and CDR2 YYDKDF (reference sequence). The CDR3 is CATSRDQGARETQYF. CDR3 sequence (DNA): TGTGCCACCAGCAGAGACCAGGGGGCGCGGGAGACCCAGTACTTC.

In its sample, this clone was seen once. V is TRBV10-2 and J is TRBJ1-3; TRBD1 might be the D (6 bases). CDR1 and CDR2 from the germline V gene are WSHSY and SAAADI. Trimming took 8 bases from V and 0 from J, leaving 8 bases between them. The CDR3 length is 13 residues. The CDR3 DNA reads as TGCGCCAGCGGGGACACCTCTGGAAACACCATATATTTT. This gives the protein CASGDTSGNTIYF.

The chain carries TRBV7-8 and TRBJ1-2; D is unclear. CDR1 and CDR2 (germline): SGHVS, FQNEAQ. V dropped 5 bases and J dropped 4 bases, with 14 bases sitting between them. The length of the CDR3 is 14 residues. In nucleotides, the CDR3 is TGTGCCAGCAGCGATATACGGGTTGGCTATGGCTACACCTTC. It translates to CASSDIRVGYGYTF.